The sequence of this TCR beta chain was determined in a study of T cells after yellow fever vaccination. Regarding the study as a whole: Weaker, the secondary response peaked sooner, at day 5 versus 15. Reappearance after the booster was seen for most primary-vaccination clones, at 96% CD4 and around 90% CD8. Overall, a small share of clonotypes was seen in both CD4 and CD8 compartments.

TCR cDNA was made by 5'RACE template switching, adding a universal primer site and UMIs. TCRdb re-analysed the 5' RACE reads in MiXCR, keeping a single row per CDR3 protein. Here the sample spans approximately 510,000 distinct CDR3 sequences, less than 25% being singletons. This clonotype showed up just a few times. Its target is unknown. The germline V and J ends were trimmed by 6 bases and 6 bases, with 14 bases remaining between them. The CDR3 loop spans 13 amino acids. Germline CDR1 MNHNS, CDR2 SASEGT. The sample consisted of PBMCs, taken roughly 20 days after the first yellow fever vaccination. This receptor was obtained from a young man who received the YFV17D yellow fever vaccine. The genes are TRBV6-1 and TRBJ1-2; D may be TRBD1 (5 bases). The CDR3 sequence: CASRRPGRNGYTF. The CDR3 DNA reads as TGTGCCAGCAGACGACCGGGACGAAATGGCTACACCTTC.